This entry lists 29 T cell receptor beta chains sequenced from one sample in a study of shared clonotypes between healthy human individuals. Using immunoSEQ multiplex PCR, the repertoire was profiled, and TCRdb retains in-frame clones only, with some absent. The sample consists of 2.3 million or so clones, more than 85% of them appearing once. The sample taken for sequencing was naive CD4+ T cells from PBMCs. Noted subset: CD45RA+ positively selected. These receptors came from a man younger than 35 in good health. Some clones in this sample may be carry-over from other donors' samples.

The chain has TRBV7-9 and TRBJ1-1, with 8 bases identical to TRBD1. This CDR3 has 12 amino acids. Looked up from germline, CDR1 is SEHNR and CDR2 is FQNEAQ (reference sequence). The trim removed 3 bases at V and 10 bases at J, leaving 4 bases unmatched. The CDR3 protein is CASSFDRGSAFF. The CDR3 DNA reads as TGTGCCAGCAGCTTCGACAGGGGTTCAGCTTTCTTT.

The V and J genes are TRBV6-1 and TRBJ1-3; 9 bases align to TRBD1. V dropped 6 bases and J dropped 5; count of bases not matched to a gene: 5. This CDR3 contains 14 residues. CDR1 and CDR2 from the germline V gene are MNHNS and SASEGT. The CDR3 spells CASSNGQGRNTIYF. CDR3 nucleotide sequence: TGTGCCAGCAGCAATGGACAGGGGAGAAACACCATATATTTT.

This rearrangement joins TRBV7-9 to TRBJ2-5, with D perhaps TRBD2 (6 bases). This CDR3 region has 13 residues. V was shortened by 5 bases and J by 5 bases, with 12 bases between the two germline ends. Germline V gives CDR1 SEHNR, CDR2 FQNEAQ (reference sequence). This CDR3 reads CASSPGVRETQYF. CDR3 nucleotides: TGTGCCAGCAGCCCGGGGGTACGCGAGACCCAGTACTTC.

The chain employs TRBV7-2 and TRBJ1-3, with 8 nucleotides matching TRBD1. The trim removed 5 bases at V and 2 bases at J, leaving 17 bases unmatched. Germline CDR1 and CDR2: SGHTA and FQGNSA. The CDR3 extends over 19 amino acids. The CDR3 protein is CASSTRTGTGTITGNTIYF. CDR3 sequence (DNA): TGTGCCAGCAGCACAAGAACCGGGACAGGCACTATTACTGGAAACACCATATATTTT.

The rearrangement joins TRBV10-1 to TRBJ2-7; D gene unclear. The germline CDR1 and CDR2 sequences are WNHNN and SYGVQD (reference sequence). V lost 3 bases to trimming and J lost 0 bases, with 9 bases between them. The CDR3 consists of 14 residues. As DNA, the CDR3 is TGCGCCAGCAGTGACGGGCCGAGCTCCTACGAGCAGTACTTC. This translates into CASSDGPSSYEQYF.

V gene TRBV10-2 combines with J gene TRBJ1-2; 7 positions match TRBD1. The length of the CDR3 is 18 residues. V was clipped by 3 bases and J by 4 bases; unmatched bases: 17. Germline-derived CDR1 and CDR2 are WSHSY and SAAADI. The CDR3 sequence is CASSEDPQGWGPTYGYTF. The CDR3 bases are TGCGCCAGCAGTGAAGACCCACAGGGGTGGGGACCTACCTATGGCTACACCTTC.

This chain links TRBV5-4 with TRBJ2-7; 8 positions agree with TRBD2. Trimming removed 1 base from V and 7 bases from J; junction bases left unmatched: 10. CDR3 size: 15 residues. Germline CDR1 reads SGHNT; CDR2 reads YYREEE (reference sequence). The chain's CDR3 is CASSLTSGRAEEQYF. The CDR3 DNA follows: TGTGCCAGCAGCTTGACAAGCGGGAGAGCGGAGGAGCAGTACTTC.

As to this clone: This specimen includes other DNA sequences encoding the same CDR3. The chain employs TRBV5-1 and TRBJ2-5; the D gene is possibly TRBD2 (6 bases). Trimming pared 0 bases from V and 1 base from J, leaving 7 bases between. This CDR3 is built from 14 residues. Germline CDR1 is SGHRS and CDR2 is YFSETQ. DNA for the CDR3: TGCGCCAGCAGCTTGGCCGGGAGCCAAGAGACCCAGTACTTC. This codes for CASSLAGSQETQYF.

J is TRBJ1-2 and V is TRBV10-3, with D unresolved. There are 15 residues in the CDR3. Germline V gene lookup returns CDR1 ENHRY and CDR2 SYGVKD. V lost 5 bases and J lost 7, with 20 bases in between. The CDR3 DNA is TGTGCCATCAGTCCGCAATCCAGCGGGCCCAGTGGCTACACCTTC. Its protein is CAISPQSSGPSGYTF.

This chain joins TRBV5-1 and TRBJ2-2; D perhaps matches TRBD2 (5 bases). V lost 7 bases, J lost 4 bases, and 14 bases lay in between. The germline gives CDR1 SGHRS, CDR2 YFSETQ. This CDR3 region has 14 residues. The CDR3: CASRQRTSTGELFF. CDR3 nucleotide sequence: TGCGCCAGCCGCCAGCGGACCAGCACCGGGGAGCTGTTTTTT.

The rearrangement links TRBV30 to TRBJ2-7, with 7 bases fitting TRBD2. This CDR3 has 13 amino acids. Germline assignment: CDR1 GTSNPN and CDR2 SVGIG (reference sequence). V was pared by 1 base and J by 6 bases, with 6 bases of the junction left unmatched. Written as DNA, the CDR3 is TGTGCCTGGAGTGAGCGGGACCCCTCCGAGCAGTACTTC. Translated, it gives CAWSERDPSEQYF.

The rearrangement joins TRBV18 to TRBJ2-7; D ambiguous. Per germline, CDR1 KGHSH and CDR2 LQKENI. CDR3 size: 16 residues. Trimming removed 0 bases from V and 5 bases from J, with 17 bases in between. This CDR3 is CASSPPNRPSTDEQYF. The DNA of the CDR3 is TGTGCCAGCTCACCACCGAATAGACCTAGTACGGACGAGCAGTACTTC.

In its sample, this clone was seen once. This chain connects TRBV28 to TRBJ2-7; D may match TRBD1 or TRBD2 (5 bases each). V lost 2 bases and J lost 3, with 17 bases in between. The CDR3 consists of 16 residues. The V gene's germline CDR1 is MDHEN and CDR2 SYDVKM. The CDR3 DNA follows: TGTGCCAGCAGTTTAACTCTCGGGGCCGGGAACTACGAGCAGTACTTC. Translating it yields CASSLTLGAGNYEQYF.

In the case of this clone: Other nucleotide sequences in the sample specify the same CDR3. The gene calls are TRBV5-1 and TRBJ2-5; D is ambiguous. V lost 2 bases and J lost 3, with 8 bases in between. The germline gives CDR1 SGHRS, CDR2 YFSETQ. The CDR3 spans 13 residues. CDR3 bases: TGCGCCAGCAGCTTCGAAGGAGAAGAGACCCAGTACTTC. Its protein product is CASSFEGEETQYF.

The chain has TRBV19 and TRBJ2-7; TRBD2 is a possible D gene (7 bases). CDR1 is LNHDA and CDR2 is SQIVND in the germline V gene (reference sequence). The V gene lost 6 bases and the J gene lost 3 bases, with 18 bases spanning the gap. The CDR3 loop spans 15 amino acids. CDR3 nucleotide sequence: TGTGCCAGTAGCGCTGTGGAGGGGGGGTACTACGAGCAGTACTTC. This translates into CASSAVEGGYYEQYF.

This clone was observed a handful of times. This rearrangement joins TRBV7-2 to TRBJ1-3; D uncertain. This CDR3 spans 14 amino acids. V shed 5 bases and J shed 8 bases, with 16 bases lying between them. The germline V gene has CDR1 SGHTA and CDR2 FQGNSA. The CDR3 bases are TGTGCCAGCAGCGTCGCCCGGAGGATGGACACCATATATTTT. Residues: CASSVARRMDTIYF.

CDR3 nucleotides: TGTGCCACCAGCAGAAAGGGACAGACTAAGGGAAACACCATATATTTT. This sequence encodes CATSRKGQTKGNTIYF. V usage is TRBV15 and J usage is TRBJ1-3; 7 nucleotides line up with TRBD1. Trimming removed 2 bases from V and 4 bases from J; junction bases left unmatched: 8. Germline V CDR1 and CDR2: LNHNV, YYDKDF (reference sequence). The length of the CDR3 is 16 residues.

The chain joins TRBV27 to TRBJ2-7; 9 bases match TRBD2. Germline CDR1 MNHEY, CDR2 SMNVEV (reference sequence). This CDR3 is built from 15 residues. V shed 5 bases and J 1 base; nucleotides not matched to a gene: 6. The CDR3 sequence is CASSLRLAASYEQYF. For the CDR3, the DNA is TGTGCCAGCAGTCTCCGACTAGCGGCTTCCTACGAGCAGTACTTC.

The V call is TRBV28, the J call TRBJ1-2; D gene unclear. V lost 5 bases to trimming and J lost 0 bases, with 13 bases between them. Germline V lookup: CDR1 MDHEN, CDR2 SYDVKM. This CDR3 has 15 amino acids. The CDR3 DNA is TGTGCCAGCAGTCCGTTTGTAAGGCCTAACTATGGCTACACCTTC. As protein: CASSPFVRPNYGYTF.

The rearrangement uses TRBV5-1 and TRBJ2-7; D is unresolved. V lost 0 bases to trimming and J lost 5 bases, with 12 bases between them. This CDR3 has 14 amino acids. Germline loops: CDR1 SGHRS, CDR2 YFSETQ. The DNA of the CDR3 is TGCGCCAGCAGCTTGGGTCCGACGAATAACGAGCAGTACTTC. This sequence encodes CASSLGPTNNEQYF.

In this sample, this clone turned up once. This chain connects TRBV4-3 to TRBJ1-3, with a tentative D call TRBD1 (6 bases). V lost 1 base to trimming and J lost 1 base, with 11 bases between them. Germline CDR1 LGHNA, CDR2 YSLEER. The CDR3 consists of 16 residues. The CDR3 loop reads CASSQGTGTSGNTIYF. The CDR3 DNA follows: TGCGCCAGCAGCCAAGGAACCGGGACATCTGGAAACACCATATATTTT.

CDR3 DNA sequence: TGCGCCAGCAGCTTGGGACTAGCGGGGTTCACCGGGGAGCTGTTTTTT. As protein: CASSLGLAGFTGELFF. The V and J genes are TRBV5-1 and TRBJ2-2; 11 positions match TRBD2. The CDR3 has 16 amino acids. CDR1 is SGHRS, CDR2 YFSETQ, per germline. Trimming cost V 0 bases and J 4 bases; bases outside gene matches: 2.

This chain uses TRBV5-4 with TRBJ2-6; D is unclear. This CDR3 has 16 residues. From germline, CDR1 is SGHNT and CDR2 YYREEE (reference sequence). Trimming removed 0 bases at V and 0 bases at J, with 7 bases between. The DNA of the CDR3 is TGTGCCAGCAGCTTGGGGCAACGCTCTGGGGCCAACGTCCTGACTTTC. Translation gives CASSLGQRSGANVLTF.

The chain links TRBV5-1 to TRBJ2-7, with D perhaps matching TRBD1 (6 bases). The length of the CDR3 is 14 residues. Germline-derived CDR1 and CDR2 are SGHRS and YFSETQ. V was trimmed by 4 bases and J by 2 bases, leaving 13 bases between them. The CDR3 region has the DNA TGCGCCAGCAGCCCAGGTCACAGGGCCTACGAGCAGTACTTC. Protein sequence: CASSPGHRAYEQYF.

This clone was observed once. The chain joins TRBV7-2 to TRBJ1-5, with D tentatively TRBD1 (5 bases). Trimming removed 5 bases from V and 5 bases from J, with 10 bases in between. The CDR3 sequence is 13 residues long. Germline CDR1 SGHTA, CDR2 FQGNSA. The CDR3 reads CASSPDSYQPQHF. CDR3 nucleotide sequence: TGTGCCAGCAGCCCCGACAGCTATCAGCCCCAGCATTTT.

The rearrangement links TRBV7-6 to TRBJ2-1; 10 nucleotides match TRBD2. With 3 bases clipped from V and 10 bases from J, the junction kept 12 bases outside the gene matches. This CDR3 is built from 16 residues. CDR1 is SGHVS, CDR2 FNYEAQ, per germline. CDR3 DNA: TGTGCCAGCAGCTTGGATTTGAGCGGGAGGGTCCTGGAGCAGTTCTTC. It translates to CASSLDLSGRVLEQFF.

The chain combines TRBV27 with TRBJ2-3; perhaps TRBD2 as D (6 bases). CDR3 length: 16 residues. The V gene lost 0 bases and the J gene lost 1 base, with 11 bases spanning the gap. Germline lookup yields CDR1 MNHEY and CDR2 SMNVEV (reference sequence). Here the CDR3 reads CASSLSWDWGTDTQYF. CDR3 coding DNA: TGTGCCAGCAGTTTATCATGGGACTGGGGCACAGATACGCAGTATTTT.

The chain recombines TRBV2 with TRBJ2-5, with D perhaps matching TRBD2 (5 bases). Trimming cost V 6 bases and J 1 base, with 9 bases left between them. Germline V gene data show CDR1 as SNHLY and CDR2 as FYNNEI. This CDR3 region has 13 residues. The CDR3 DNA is TGTGCCAGCAGAGGGAGCGTCCAAGAGACCCAGTACTTC. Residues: CASRGSVQETQYF.

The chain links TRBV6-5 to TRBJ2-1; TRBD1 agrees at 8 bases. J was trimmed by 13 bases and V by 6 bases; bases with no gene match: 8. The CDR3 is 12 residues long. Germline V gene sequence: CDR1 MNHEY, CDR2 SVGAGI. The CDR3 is CASRAQGASQFF. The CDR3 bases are TGTGCCAGCAGGGCCCAGGGGGCCTCACAGTTCTTC.